One T cell receptor beta chain is described in this entry. The antigen is not known. One end of the junction does not line up with germline, which may come from a read error. Sequencing used immunoSEQ multiplex PCR; TCRdb keeps in-frame clones, though not all of them. This table holds about 64,000 clones, 85% to 90% found once. The data were taken from a study of cytomegalovirus exposure and HLA in healthy donors. The study, taken as a whole, reports: One later analysis, an examination of the roughly 110 validation repertoires, found that first-cohort TCR clusters tended to co-occur in them.

This CDR3 spans 16 amino acids. Germline V lookup: CDR1 MGHRA, CDR2 YSYEKL. Specimen: PBMCs. This receptor was taken from a woman aged 18-29 years in good health and CMV-seronegative. The gene calls are TRBV4-1 and TRBJ2-2, with D possibly being TRBD2 (6 bases). CDR3: CASSHYSLANPGELFF. As DNA, the CDR3 is TGCGCCAGCAGCCATTACTCGCTAGCGAACCCCGGGGAGCTGTTTTTT.